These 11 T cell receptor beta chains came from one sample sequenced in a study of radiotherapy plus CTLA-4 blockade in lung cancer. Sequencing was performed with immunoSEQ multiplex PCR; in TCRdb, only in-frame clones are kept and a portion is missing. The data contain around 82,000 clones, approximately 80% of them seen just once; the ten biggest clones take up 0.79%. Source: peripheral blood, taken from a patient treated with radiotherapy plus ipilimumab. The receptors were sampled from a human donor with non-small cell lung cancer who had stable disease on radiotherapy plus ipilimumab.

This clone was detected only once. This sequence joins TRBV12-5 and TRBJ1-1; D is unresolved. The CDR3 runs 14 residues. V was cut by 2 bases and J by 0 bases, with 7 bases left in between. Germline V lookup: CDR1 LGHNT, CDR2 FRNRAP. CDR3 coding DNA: TGTGCTAGTGGTTTGAACGGGATGAACACTGAAGCTTTCTTT. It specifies CASGLNGMNTEAFF.

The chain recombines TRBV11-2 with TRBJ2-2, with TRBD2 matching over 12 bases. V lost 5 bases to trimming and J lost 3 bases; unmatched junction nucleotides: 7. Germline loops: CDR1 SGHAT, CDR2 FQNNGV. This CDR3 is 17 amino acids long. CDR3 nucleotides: TGTGCCAGCAGCCCAAAAAGACTAGCGGGGGACACCGGGGAGCTGTTTTTT. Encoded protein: CASSPKRLAGDTGELFF.

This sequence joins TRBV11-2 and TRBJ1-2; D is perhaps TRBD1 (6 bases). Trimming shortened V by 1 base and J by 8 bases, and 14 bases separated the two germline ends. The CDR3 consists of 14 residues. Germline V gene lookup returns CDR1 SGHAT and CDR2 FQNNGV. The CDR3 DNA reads TGTGCCAGCAGCTTAGGGTCAGGGGTAGGCGGCTACACCTTC. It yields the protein CASSLGSGVGGYTF.

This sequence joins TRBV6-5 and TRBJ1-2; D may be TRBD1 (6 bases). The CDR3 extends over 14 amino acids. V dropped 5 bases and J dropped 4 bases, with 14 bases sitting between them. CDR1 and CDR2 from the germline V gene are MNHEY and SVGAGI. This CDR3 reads CASSPPRQVYGYTF. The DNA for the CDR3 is TGTGCCAGCAGTCCACCTAGACAGGTCTATGGCTACACCTTC.

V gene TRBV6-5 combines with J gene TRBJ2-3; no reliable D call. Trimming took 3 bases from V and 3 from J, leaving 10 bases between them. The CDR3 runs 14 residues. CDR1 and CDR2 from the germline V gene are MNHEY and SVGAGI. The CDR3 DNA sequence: TGTGCCAGCAGTTATGGAACCAGGACAGATACGCAGTATTTT. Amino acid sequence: CASSYGTRTDTQYF.

The CDR3 spells CASIIASRETQYF. The DNA of the CDR3 is TGTGCCAGTATTATAGCGAGCCGAGAGACCCAGTACTTC. The chain couples TRBV2 to TRBJ2-5; tentative D call: TRBD2 (5 bases). Trimming removed 9 bases from V and 4 bases from J, with 15 bases in between. The CDR3 loop spans 13 amino acids. Germline-derived CDR1 and CDR2 are SNHLY and FYNNEI.

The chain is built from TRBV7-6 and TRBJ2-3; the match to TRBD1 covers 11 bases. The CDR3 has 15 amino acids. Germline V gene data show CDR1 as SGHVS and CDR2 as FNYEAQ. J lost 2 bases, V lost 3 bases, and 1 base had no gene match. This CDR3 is CASSFGQGATDTQYF. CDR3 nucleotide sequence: TGTGCCAGCAGCTTCGGACAGGGGGCCACAGATACGCAGTATTTT.

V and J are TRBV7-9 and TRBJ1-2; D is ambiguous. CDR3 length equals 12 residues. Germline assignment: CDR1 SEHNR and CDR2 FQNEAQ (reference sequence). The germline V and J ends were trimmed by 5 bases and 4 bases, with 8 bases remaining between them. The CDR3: CASSQDAYGYTF. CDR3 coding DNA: TGTGCCAGCAGCCAAGATGCCTATGGCTACACCTTC.

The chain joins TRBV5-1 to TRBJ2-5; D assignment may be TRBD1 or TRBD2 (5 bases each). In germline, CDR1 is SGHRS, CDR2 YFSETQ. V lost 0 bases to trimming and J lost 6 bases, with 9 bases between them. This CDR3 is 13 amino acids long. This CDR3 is CASSLVGEQTQYF. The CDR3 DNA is TGCGCCAGCAGCTTGGTGGGGGAACAGACCCAGTACTTC.

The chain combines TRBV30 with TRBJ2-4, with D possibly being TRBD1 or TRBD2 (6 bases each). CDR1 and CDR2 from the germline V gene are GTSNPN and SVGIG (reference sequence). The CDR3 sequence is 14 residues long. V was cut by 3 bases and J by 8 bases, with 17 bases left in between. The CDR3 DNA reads TGTGCCTGGAGCCTCAGGGGTACGGGGGACATTCAGTACTTC. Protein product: CAWSLRGTGDIQYF.

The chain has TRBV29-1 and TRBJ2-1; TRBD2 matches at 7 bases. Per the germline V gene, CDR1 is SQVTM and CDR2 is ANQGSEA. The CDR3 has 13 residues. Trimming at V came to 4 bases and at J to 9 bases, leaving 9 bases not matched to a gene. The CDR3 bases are TGCAGCGTTGGGGAGGGCCAGGGAAGTGAGCAGTTCTTC. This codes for CSVGEGQGSEQFF.